These 2 T cell receptor beta chains originate from one sample sequenced in a study of control samples from healthy donors and cancer patients. The repertoire was sequenced with immunoSEQ multiplex PCR; TCRdb's copy has only in-frame clones and lacks some. The repertoire consists of 150,000 or so clones, with around 90% occurring once and the leading ten covering roughly 6%. Sequenced: blood. Receptor source: a man in his late teens or twenties in good health.

The CDR3 here is CASSLPDQETQYF. In DNA form, the CDR3 reads TGTGCCAGCAGCTTACCAGATCAAGAGACCCAGTACTTC. This chain uses TRBV7-9 with TRBJ2-5, with D unclear. This CDR3 is built from 13 residues. CDR1 is SEHNR and CDR2 is FQNEAQ in the germline V gene (reference sequence). The germline V and J ends were trimmed by 2 bases and 2 bases, with 6 bases remaining between them.

V is TRBV6-5 and J is TRBJ2-1, with 9 positions matching TRBD1. Germline CDR1 reads MNHEY; CDR2 reads SVGAGI. J gave up 5 bases and V 0 bases, and 2 bases lay outside the gene matches. This CDR3 spans 15 amino acids. DNA for the CDR3: TGTGCCAGCAGTTACTCCGGGACAGGGAACAATGAGCAGTTCTTC. Translating gives CASSYSGTGNNEQFF.